Shown below are 23 T cell receptor beta chains from a single sample sequenced in a study of blood T cells in healthy people across ages. The use of a sample-barcoded 5' primer and a J-beta primer mix characterized a second PCR of roughly 7 to 11 cycles. Via MiXCR, TCRdb re-called the 5' RACE reads, giving one row per CDR3 protein. The repertoire has about 1.8 million distinct CDR3 sequences, approximately 50% of them found once; the top ten carry 2.1%. Specimen: blood. These receptors came from a woman aged 40 to 50 in good health.

The rearrangement links TRBV7-2 to TRBJ2-2; 11 bases line up with TRBD1. Losses at the gene ends were 3 bases for V and 6 bases for J; bases not matched to a gene: 6. Germline CDR1 and CDR2: SGHTA and FQGNSA. This CDR3 is built from 16 residues. The CDR3 nucleotides are TGTGCCAGCAGCTTGGGGGGACAGGGGGGATCCGGGGAGCTGTTTTTT. Amino acids: CASSLGGQGGSGELFF. Complete variable domain (other parts from reference TRBV7-2 and TRBJ2-2): GAGVSQSPSNKVTEKGKDVELRCDPISGHTALYWYRQSLGQGLEFLIYFQGNSAPDKSGLPSDRFSAERTGGSVSTLTIQRTQQEDSAVYLCASSLGGQGGSGELFFGEGSRLTVL.

This chain links TRBV4-1 with TRBJ2-7, with 8 bases lining up with TRBD1. With V trimmed by 2 bases and J by 4 bases, 10 bases remained unmatched. Germline values: CDR1 MGHRA, CDR2 YSYEKL. CDR3 length: 16 amino acids. The CDR3 spells CASSQTGSGGLYEQYF. DNA for the CDR3: TGCGCCAGCAGCCAAACCGGGTCAGGGGGCTTGTACGAGCAGTACTTC.

In this sample, this clonotype turned up many times. The chain combines TRBV20-1 with TRBJ2-5; 8 bases match TRBD2. Trimming cost V 0 bases and J 2 bases; bases outside gene matches: 8. From germline, CDR1 is DFQATT and CDR2 SNEGSKA (reference sequence). CDR3 length: 16 amino acids. As DNA, the CDR3 is TGCAGTGCTAGAGATTGGCTAGCGGGCGCTCAAGAGACCCAGTACTTC. This sequence encodes CSARDWLAGAQETQYF.

The rearrangement links TRBV3-1 to TRBJ2-3, with D perhaps matching TRBD2 (5 bases). Germline values: CDR1 LGHDT, CDR2 YNNKEL (reference sequence). The CDR3 covers 16 residues. The germline V and J ends were trimmed by 0 bases and 2 bases, with 12 bases remaining between them. The CDR3 here is CASSQDSHDYTDTQYF. DNA for the CDR3: TGTGCCAGCAGCCAAGACTCCCACGACTACACAGATACGCAGTATTTT.

This chain connects TRBV6-5 to TRBJ2-5, with TRBD1 as a possible D gene (5 bases). CDR3 length: 15 amino acids. V was pared by 2 bases and J by 0 bases, with 10 bases between. The V gene's germline CDR1 is MNHEY and CDR2 SVGAGI. Here the CDR3 DNA reads TGTGCCAGCAGTTACGGTAACAGGTACCAAGAGACCCAGTACTTC. It is translated as CASSYGNRYQETQYF.

This clonotype was recorded a few times. The V gene is TRBV6-2 or TRBV6-3, the J gene TRBJ2-3, with D hard to call. Trimming left V 2 bases short and J 2 bases short, with 2 bases between. The V gene's germline CDR1 is MNHEY and CDR2 SVGEGT. The CDR3 is 12 residues long. CDR3 sequence (DNA): TGTGCCAGCAGTTACATCACAGATACGCAGTATTTT. Translating it yields CASSYITDTQYF.

The V gene is TRBV6-1, the J gene TRBJ2-1, with 8 bases identical to TRBD2. The CDR3 is 18 residues long. Trimming took 4 bases from V and 1 from J; bases not matched to a gene: 12. In germline, CDR1 is MNHNS, CDR2 SASEGT. CDR3 DNA: TGTGCCAGCAGTGGCCCCGGTCCCGGACTAGCATCCTACAATGAGCAGTTCTTC. As protein: CASSGPGPGLASYNEQFF.

There are a few counts of this clonotype. V usage is TRBV5-4 and J usage is TRBJ2-5, with 7 bases identical to TRBD1. Per the germline V gene, CDR1 is SGHNT and CDR2 is YYREEE (reference sequence). CDR3 length: 15 residues. After removal of 3 bases from V and 2 bases from J, the junction contained 7 bases not matched to a gene. CDR3 region: CASSYPGQTQETQYF. CDR3 coding DNA: TGTGCCAGCAGCTATCCGGGACAGACTCAAGAGACCCAGTACTTC.

This chain connects TRBV18 to TRBJ1-5, with D maybe TRBD1 (6 bases). CDR1 and CDR2 (germline): KGHSH, LQKENI. Trimming took off 6 bases at V and 7 bases at J, with 16 bases between the two ends. CDR3 size: 14 residues. The CDR3 region is CASSPARGGQPQHF. In DNA, the CDR3 is TGTGCCAGCTCGCCGGCCAGGGGAGGGCAGCCCCAGCATTTT.

The chain is built from TRBV12-3 or TRBV12-4 and TRBJ1-5; D gene ambiguous. The CDR3 covers 14 residues. V was trimmed by 4 bases and J by 1 base, leaving 8 bases between them. The CDR3 DNA reads as TGTGCCAGCAGTTCTCTACGAAGCAATCAGCCCCAGCATTTT. It translates to CASSSLRSNQPQHF.

As DNA, the CDR3 is TGTGCCAGCAGTTCAAGGGACGGGCAGTACTTC. Residues: CASSSRDGQYF. This chain joins TRBV6-2 or TRBV6-3 and TRBJ2-4; D may be TRBD1 or TRBD2 (5 bases each). Trimming took off 4 bases at V and 13 bases at J, with 11 bases between the two ends. Germline CDR1 MNHEY, CDR2 SVGEGT. The CDR3 loop spans 11 amino acids.

This clonotype was observed a handful of times. This rearrangement joins TRBV27 to TRBJ1-2, with 11 positions matching TRBD1. V lost 3 bases and J lost 6; bases outside the gene matches: 6. Germline-derived CDR1 and CDR2 are MNHEY and SMNVEV (reference sequence). This CDR3 has 15 residues. In DNA form, the CDR3 reads TGTGCCAGCAGTTTTGATTCGGGACAGGGGGATGGCTACACCTTC. Translation: CASSFDSGQGDGYTF.

The chain has TRBV7-2 and TRBJ2-5, with 9 positions matching TRBD2. The junction had 14 bases not matched to a gene; V was cut back by 0 bases and J by 0 bases. This CDR3 spans 20 amino acids. In germline, CDR1 is SGHTA, CDR2 FQGNSA. This CDR3 is CASSLAPLGLVAGDQETQYF. DNA of the CDR3: TGTGCCAGCAGCTTAGCCCCCCTGGGGTTGGTAGCGGGGGACCAAGAGACCCAGTACTTC.

This clonotype was seen at least ten times. The rearrangement links TRBV5-1 to TRBJ2-1; D uncertain. CDR1 SGHRS and CDR2 YFSETQ come from the germline V gene. This CDR3 has 12 amino acids. Trimming shortened V by 0 bases and J by 8 bases, and 6 bases separated the two germline ends. Here the CDR3 reads CASSLEAYEQFF. The CDR3, as DNA: TGCGCCAGCAGCTTGGAAGCTTATGAGCAGTTCTTC.

This rearrangement joins TRBV6-5 to TRBJ2-4; maybe TRBD1 (7 bases). The germline V and J ends were trimmed by 2 bases and 13 bases, with 21 bases remaining between them. This CDR3 comprises 15 residues. The germline V gene has CDR1 MNHEY and CDR2 SVGAGI. The chain's CDR3 is CASSYGGTVYNEQYF. As DNA, the CDR3 is TGTGCCAGCAGTTACGGGGGGACAGTGTACAATGAGCAGTACTTC.

V is TRBV28 and J is TRBJ2-2, with D unclear. The V end lost 2 bases, the J end lost 0 bases, and 7 bases lay between the germline ends. This CDR3 comprises 15 residues. Germline CDR1 reads MDHEN; CDR2 reads SYDVKM. In DNA, the CDR3 is TGTGCCAGCAGTTTAACAACATCGAACACCGGGGAGCTGTTTTTT. Translating it yields CASSLTTSNTGELFF.

In this sample, this clonotype turned up a few times. The chain has TRBV5-1 and TRBJ2-7; 7 bases agree with TRBD2. Germline V gives CDR1 SGHRS, CDR2 YFSETQ. The CDR3 length is 17 residues. V lost 2 bases to trimming and J lost 0 bases; unmatched junction nucleotides: 11. The CDR3 loop reads CASSLWASGPSSYEQYF. In DNA, the CDR3 is TGCGCCAGCAGCTTATGGGCTAGCGGACCTAGCTCCTACGAGCAGTACTTC.

In regard to this clonotype: At one boundary the junction diverges from the germline segment, which might be a read error. The V gene is TRBV4-1, the J gene TRBJ2-3, with 11 bases fitting TRBD2. This CDR3 contains 17 residues. Per the germline V gene, CDR1 is MGHRA and CDR2 is YSYEKL. The CDR3 protein is CASSQDALAGGTDTRYF. The CDR3 DNA reads as TGCGCCAGCAGCCAAGATGCCCTAGCGGGGGGCACAGATACGCGGTATTTT.

The CDR3 nucleotides are TGTGCCAGCAGCCAAGAGGTCGGGACAGGAGGGGCAGATACGCAGTATTTT. This gives the protein CASSQEVGTGGADTQYF. V usage is TRBV4-2 and J usage is TRBJ2-3, with 8 bases aligning to TRBD1. Germline assignment: CDR1 LGHNA and CDR2 YNFKEQ. V lost 0 bases, J lost 4 bases, and 9 bases stayed unmatched. The CDR3 is 17 amino acids.

This clonotype was observed a few times. The J gene is TRBJ1-1, the V gene TRBV7-9, with 9 bases matching TRBD1. The J segment lost 2 bases and the V segment lost 5 bases, leaving 3 bases of the junction unmatched. The CDR3 has 14 residues. From germline, CDR1 is SEHNR and CDR2 FQNEAQ (reference sequence). Written as DNA, the CDR3 is TGTGCCAGCAGCCGGACAGGGGTAAACACTGAAGCTTTCTTT. Amino acid sequence: CASSRTGVNTEAFF.

The J gene is TRBJ1-1, the V gene TRBV5-1; no definite D call. Germline V gene sequence: CDR1 SGHRS, CDR2 YFSETQ. V lost 4 bases to trimming and J lost 0 bases, with 16 bases between them. CDR3 length: 16 amino acids. CDR3 protein: CASSPDKSNMNTEAFF. CDR3 coding DNA: TGCGCCAGCAGCCCCGACAAGAGTAACATGAACACTGAAGCTTTCTTT. Full variable domain (outside the CDR3, taken from reference TRBV5-1 and TRBJ1-1): KAGVTQTPRYLIKTRGQQVTLSCSPISGHRSVSWYQQTPGQGLQFLFEYFSETQRNKGNFPGRFSGRQFSNSRSEMNVSTLELGDSALYLCASSPDKSNMNTEAFFGQGTRLTVV.

This clonotype was observed a few times. J is TRBJ2-7 and V is TRBV6-5; D possibly corresponds to TRBD1 (6 bases). Trimming shortened V by 10 bases and J by 3 bases, and 13 bases separated the two germline ends. The CDR3 contains 12 residues. Germline CDR1 and CDR2: MNHEY and SVGAGI. CDR3 DNA sequence: TGTGCCATACGGGACACACGCTACGAGCAGTACTTC. This encodes CAIRDTRYEQYF.

The V gene is TRBV20-1, the J gene TRBJ2-7; D is possibly TRBD2 (5 bases). The V gene's germline CDR1 is DFQATT and CDR2 SNEGSKA (reference sequence). The CDR3 consists of 13 residues. V was cut by 2 bases and J by 7 bases, with 15 bases left in between. CDR3 coding DNA: TGCAGTGCTAGACCCTCGGAGGCCGGGGAGCAGTACTTC. Translated: CSARPSEAGEQYF.